Listed here are 28 T cell receptor beta chains from one sample, sequenced in a study of OX40 agonist ivuxolimab in advanced cancers. Only in-frame clones appear in the TCRdb table, and some are missing; sequencing was by immunoSEQ multiplex PCR. The sample contains about 59,000 clones, 75% to 90% of which appear only once. The material sequenced was CD4+ or CD8+ T cells sorted from blood, taken in a trial of the OX40 agonist ivuxolimab. Receptors originate from an adult with an advanced solid tumor such as melanoma, head and neck, liver or kidney cancer.

The gene calls are TRBV19 and TRBJ2-7; TRBD1 matches at 7 bases. The CDR3 runs 15 residues. The germline gives CDR1 LNHDA, CDR2 SQIVND (reference sequence). J was trimmed by 1 base and V by 2 bases; bases with no gene match: 5. This CDR3 reads CASSILRGQSYEQYF. The CDR3 DNA sequence: TGTGCCAGTAGTATATTAAGGGGACAGTCCTACGAGCAGTACTTC. Drawing the rest from reference TRBV19 and TRBJ2-7, the complete variable domain is DGGITQSPKYLFRKEGQNVTLSCEQNLNHDAMYWYRQDPGQGLRLIYYSQIVNDFQKGDIAEGYSVSREKKESFPLTVTSAQKNPTAFYLCASSILRGQSYEQYFGPGTRLTVT.

The genes are TRBV6-5 and TRBJ1-1; no firm D call. Trimming removed 6 bases at V and 1 base at J, with 12 bases between. Per germline, CDR1 MNHEY and CDR2 SVGAGI. The CDR3 runs to 14 residues. The CDR3 sequence is CASSFSPGNTEAFF. The CDR3 DNA follows: TGTGCCAGCAGCTTTTCCCCGGGGAACACTGAAGCTTTCTTT.

The chain carries TRBV11-2 and TRBJ2-5; perhaps TRBD2 as D (5 bases). Between the trimmed V and J ends, which lost 5 bases and 3 bases, there was a span of 16 bases. The CDR3 totals 15 residues. From germline, CDR1 is SGHAT and CDR2 FQNNGV. CDR3 loop: CASSRSGIFKETQYF. Written as DNA, the CDR3 is TGTGCCAGCAGCCGTTCGGGGATCTTTAAAGAGACCCAGTACTTC.

The rearrangement uses TRBV2 and TRBJ1-4; D gene ambiguous. The length of the CDR3 is 12 residues. Germline CDR1 SNHLY, CDR2 FYNNEI. Trimming pared 5 bases from V and 7 bases from J, leaving 8 bases between. The CDR3 DNA reads as TGTGCCAGCAGTTCTAGCGCTGAAAAACTGTTTTTT. It translates to CASSSSAEKLFF.

This chain connects TRBV7-9 to TRBJ2-3; 7 nucleotides line up with TRBD2. Germline CDR1 is SEHNR and CDR2 is FQNEAQ (reference sequence). The CDR3 has 15 amino acids. V lost 2 bases, J lost 3 bases, and 5 bases stayed unmatched. The CDR3 sequence is CASSLLGGSTDTQYF. The CDR3 coding sequence is TGTGCCAGCAGCTTATTGGGCGGGAGTACAGATACGCAGTATTTT.

J is TRBJ1-5 and V is TRBV19; 9 nucleotides match TRBD1. The CDR3 covers 15 residues. Germline loops: CDR1 LNHDA, CDR2 SQIVND (reference sequence). Trimming cost V 6 bases and J 5 bases; bases outside gene matches: 8. This CDR3 reads CASRFPGQGHQPQHF. CDR3 coding DNA: TGTGCCAGTAGATTCCCGGGACAGGGACATCAGCCCCAGCATTTT.

This clone showed up just a few times. J is TRBJ1-1 and V is TRBV5-6; tentatively, D is TRBD1 (6 bases). This CDR3 is built from 14 residues. Germline V CDR1 and CDR2: SGHDT, YYEEEE. The germline V and J ends were trimmed by 5 bases and 10 bases, with 21 bases remaining between them. CDR3 amino acids: CASSFTGTIITAFF. The CDR3 nucleotides read TGTGCCAGCAGTTTTACCGGGACAATTATCACAGCTTTCTTT.

The J gene is TRBJ2-2, the V gene TRBV7-2, with 7 bases identical to TRBD2. Germline V gene data show CDR1 as SGHTA and CDR2 as FQGNSA. There are 16 residues in the CDR3. V was pared by 7 bases and J by 7 bases, with 15 bases of the junction left unmatched. DNA of the CDR3: TGTGCCAGCACCACACCCCCCGGGAGGAGAGGCGGGGAGCTGTTTTTT. The encoded protein is CASTTPPGRRGGELFF.

V gene TRBV15 combines with J gene TRBJ2-7, with TRBD1 identical over 7 bases. CDR1 and CDR2 from the germline V gene are LNHNV and YYDKDF (reference sequence). This CDR3 comprises 14 residues. V shed 5 bases, J shed 1 base, and the junction held 5 bases outside the gene matches. CDR3 in DNA: TGTGCCACCAGCCCCCACAGGGGTTCCTACGAGCAGTACTTC. It translates to CATSPHRGSYEQYF.

V gene TRBV18 combines with J gene TRBJ2-2, with a tentative D call TRBD2 (6 bases). This CDR3 has 17 amino acids. V gave up 2 bases and J gave up 6 bases, with 19 bases separating them. The V gene's germline CDR1 is KGHSH and CDR2 LQKENI. The CDR3 bases are TGTGCCAGCTCACCATCATCCTCCGGGAGTTTTCCCGGGGAGCTGTTTTTT. It yields the protein CASSPSSSGSFPGELFF.

The chain recombines TRBV11-2 with TRBJ2-2, with a tentative D call TRBD1 (5 bases). The length of the CDR3 is 15 residues. V lost 0 bases and J lost 6, with 11 bases in between. The germline gives CDR1 SGHAT, CDR2 FQNNGV. CDR3 DNA: TGTGCCAGCAGCTTAGAGCCAGGGTGGGCCGGGGAGCTGTTTTTT. The encoded protein is CASSLEPGWAGELFF.

V and J are TRBV9 and TRBJ1-1; 9 bases are a match to TRBD1. Losses at the gene ends were 4 bases for V and 7 bases for J; bases not matched to a gene: 14. The CDR3 covers 16 residues. CDR1 and CDR2 from the germline V gene are SGDLS and YYNGEE. DNA for the CDR3: TGTGCCAGCAGCAAAAGCCCTACAGGGGGCTATGGTGAAGCTTTCTTT. It encodes CASSKSPTGGYGEAFF.

This chain joins TRBV6-1 and TRBJ1-3; the D gene is possibly TRBD1 (6 bases). Trimming took off 4 bases at V and 2 bases at J, with 9 bases between the two ends. CDR3 length: 14 amino acids. The germline V gene has CDR1 MNHNS and CDR2 SASEGT. The CDR3 spells CASSGGGTGNTIYF. The CDR3 nucleotides read TGTGCCAGCAGTGGAGGGGGGACTGGAAACACCATATATTTT.

This clone has only one observation. The DNA of the CDR3 is TGTGCCAGCAGGAACTGGGGGTCTGGAAACACCATATATTTT. Residues: CASRNWGSGNTIYF. The rearrangement uses TRBV27 and TRBJ1-3, with D maybe TRBD1 (5 bases). The CDR3 covers 14 residues. Germline-derived CDR1 and CDR2 are MNHEY and SMNVEV (reference sequence). V was trimmed by 6 bases and J by 1 base, leaving 10 bases between them.

This chain connects TRBV11-2 to TRBJ2-7, with 8 bases aligning to TRBD1. V gave up 1 base and J gave up 0 bases; unmatched junction bases: 5. The CDR3 consists of 16 residues. Germline CDR1 SGHAT, CDR2 FQNNGV. The CDR3 sequence is CASSLGGQAFSYEQYF. The CDR3 DNA follows: TGTGCCAGCAGCTTAGGGGGACAGGCATTCTCCTACGAGCAGTACTTC.

The J gene is TRBJ2-3, the V gene TRBV10-1; unclear D gene. The CDR3 has 14 amino acids. CDR1 and CDR2 from the germline V gene are WNHNN and SYGVQD (reference sequence). V was shortened by 4 bases and J by 0 bases, with 8 bases between the two germline ends. The CDR3 is CASSGGLSTDTQYF. In DNA, the CDR3 is TGCGCCAGCAGTGGTGGGTTAAGCACAGATACGCAGTATTTT.

The J gene is TRBJ1-1, the V gene TRBV29-1; 7 bases align to TRBD1. CDR3 length equals 13 residues. The germline V gene has CDR1 SQVTM and CDR2 ANQGSEA. CDR3 in amino acids: CSETGPDHTEAFF. CDR3 DNA: TGCAGTGAGACAGGGCCGGATCACACTGAAGCTTTCTTT. Together with reference TRBV29-1 and TRBJ1-1, the CDR3 gives the full variable domain: SAVISQKPSRDICQRGTSLTIQCQVDSQVTMMFWYRQQPGQSLTLIATANQGSEATYESGFVIDKFPISRPNLTFSTLTVSNMSPEDSSIYLCSETGPDHTEAFFGQGTRLTVV.

The rearrangement uses TRBV18 and TRBJ2-2; possible D gene TRBD1, 5 bases. V was pared by 3 bases and J by 1 base, with 9 bases between. The germline gives CDR1 KGHSH, CDR2 LQKENI. The CDR3 sequence is 15 residues long. CDR3 nucleotide sequence: TGTGCCAGCTCACCGATTACAGGGAACACCGGGGAGCTGTTTTTT. Encoded protein: CASSPITGNTGELFF.

The chain combines TRBV10-3 with TRBJ2-7, with D possibly matching TRBD2 (7 bases). This CDR3 is built from 16 residues. Germline assignment: CDR1 ENHRY and CDR2 SYGVKD. Trimming removed 4 bases at V and 0 bases at J, with 16 bases between. CDR3 region: CAISARGTQSSYEQYF. The CDR3 nucleotides read TGTGCCATCAGTGCGCGGGGGACACAGAGCTCCTACGAGCAGTACTTC.

The rearrangement links TRBV18 to TRBJ1-2; a possible D gene is TRBD1 (5 bases). CDR3 size: 15 residues. The V gene's germline CDR1 is KGHSH and CDR2 LQKENI. V lost 3 bases and J 5 bases, leaving 16 bases between the germline ends. CDR3 in amino acids: CASSPALGAEYGYTF. CDR3 nucleotides: TGTGCCAGCTCACCGGCTCTCGGGGCAGAATATGGCTACACCTTC.

The CDR3: CASLAGLAGHGYTF. DNA for the CDR3: TGTGCCAGCCTCGCGGGTTTGGCGGGACATGGCTACACCTTC. J is TRBJ1-2 and V is TRBV28; perhaps TRBD1 as D (5 bases). CDR3 size: 14 residues. Trimming removed 8 bases from V and 6 bases from J, with 19 bases in between. CDR1 is MDHEN, CDR2 SYDVKM, per germline.

The genes are TRBV18 and TRBJ2-7; 10 bases align to TRBD1. The germline V gene encodes CDR1 KGHSH and CDR2 LQKENI. The CDR3 is made up of 14 amino acids. Losses at the gene ends were 2 bases for V and 5 bases for J; bases not matched to a gene: 3. The CDR3 sequence is CASSPSTGGDEQYF. CDR3 in DNA: TGTGCCAGCTCACCATCGACAGGGGGCGACGAGCAGTACTTC.

The rearrangement uses TRBV7-8 and TRBJ2-5; 11 bases match TRBD2. After removal of 6 bases from V and 4 bases from J, the junction contained 19 bases not matched to a gene. Germline values: CDR1 SGHVS, CDR2 FQNEAQ. The CDR3 runs to 19 residues. CDR3 nucleotides: TGTGCCAGCAGAAATAATCCGGGACTAGCGGCAGAGGCGCGAGAGACCCAGTACTTC. This translates into CASRNNPGLAAEARETQYF.

About this clone: Other nucleotide sequences in the sample specify the same CDR3. V is TRBV7-9 and J is TRBJ1-5; TRBD1 aligns across 12 bases. Germline trimming cut 1 base from V and 6 bases from J; bases unmatched to any gene: 7. Germline V gene lookup returns CDR1 SEHNR and CDR2 FQNEAQ (reference sequence). This CDR3 contains 17 residues. This chain's CDR3 is CASSLVRGQGAGQPQHF. In nucleotides, the CDR3 is TGTGCCAGCAGCTTAGTCCGGGGACAGGGGGCGGGTCAGCCCCAGCATTTT.

This clone was seen only a few times. V and J are TRBV5-4 and TRBJ1-2, with D uncertain. V was trimmed by 0 bases and J by 2 bases, leaving 5 bases between them. The germline gives CDR1 SGHNT, CDR2 YYREEE (reference sequence). The CDR3 totals 13 residues. In DNA, the CDR3 is TGTGCCAGCAGCTTGGGGGTAAACTATGGCTACACCTTC. It translates to CASSLGVNYGYTF.

This clone was observed once. The chain has TRBV7-9 and TRBJ1-2, with TRBD1 identical over 7 bases. In germline, CDR1 is SEHNR, CDR2 FQNEAQ (reference sequence). Trimming cost V 5 bases and J 5 bases; bases outside gene matches: 8. CDR3 length: 14 residues. The CDR3 here is CASSPGTAGYGYTF. The CDR3 nucleotides are TGTGCCAGCAGCCCCGGGACAGCTGGATATGGCTACACCTTC.

The chain links TRBV4-1 to TRBJ2-7, with 9 nucleotides matching TRBD1. Germline V gene data show CDR1 as MGHRA and CDR2 as YSYEKL. The V segment lost 4 bases and the J segment 3 bases; nucleotides outside the gene matches: 7. There are 15 residues in the CDR3. The CDR3 sequence: CASSRNRGQGYEQYF. The CDR3 DNA sequence: TGCGCCAGCAGCCGTAACCGGGGACAGGGCTACGAGCAGTACTTC.

The rearrangement links TRBV5-1 to TRBJ1-1; TRBD1 agrees at 10 bases. The CDR3 sequence is 13 residues long. Per the germline V gene, CDR1 is SGHRS and CDR2 is YFSETQ. J lost 5 bases, V lost 5 bases, and 3 bases had no gene match. Here the CDR3 reads CASRTGQGTEAFF. For the CDR3, the DNA is TGCGCCAGCAGGACGGGACAGGGGACTGAAGCTTTCTTT.